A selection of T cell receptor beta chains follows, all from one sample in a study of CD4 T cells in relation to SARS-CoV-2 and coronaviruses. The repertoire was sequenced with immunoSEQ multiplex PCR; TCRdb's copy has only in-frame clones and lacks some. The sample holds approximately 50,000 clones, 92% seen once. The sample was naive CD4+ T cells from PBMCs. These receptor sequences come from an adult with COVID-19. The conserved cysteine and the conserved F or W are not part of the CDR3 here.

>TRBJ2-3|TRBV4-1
ASSQGYRASTDTQY
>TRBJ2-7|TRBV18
ASDNGTPLEQY
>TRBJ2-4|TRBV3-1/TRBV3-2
ASSPQGHLAKNIQY
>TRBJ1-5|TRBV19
ASTFSDRTRQPQH
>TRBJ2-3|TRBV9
ASSGRGGTDTQY
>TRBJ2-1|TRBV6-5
ASSYSSPAGGGEQF
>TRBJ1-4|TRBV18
ASSPLGYGTGNEKLF
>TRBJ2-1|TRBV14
ASSPWLGYNEQF
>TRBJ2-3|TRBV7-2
ASSGGSDTQY
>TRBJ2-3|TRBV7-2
ASSPWVWGGSVRTDTQY
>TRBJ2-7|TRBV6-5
ASTGLAGAYEQY
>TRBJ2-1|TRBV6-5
ASSYSGGRGYNEQF
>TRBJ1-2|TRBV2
ASSGGGRPLGYT
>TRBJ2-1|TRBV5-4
ASSSVTGGRNEQF
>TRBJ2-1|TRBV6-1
ASSGSLRTSGSYNEQF
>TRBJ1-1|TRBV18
ASSPPSKAEAF
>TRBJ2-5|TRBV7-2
ASSLARGPQETQY
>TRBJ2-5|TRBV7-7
ASSTSGLQETQY
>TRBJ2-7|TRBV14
ASSHQGSGEQY
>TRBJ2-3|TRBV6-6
ASSYSPRSSTDTQY
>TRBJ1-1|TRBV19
ASRMQQLNTEAF
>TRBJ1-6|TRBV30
ACQGQANSPLH
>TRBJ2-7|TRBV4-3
ASSQDAGSEQY
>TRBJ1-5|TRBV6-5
ASRLLYSNQPQH
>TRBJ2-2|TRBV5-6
ASSPQHGTGRTGELF
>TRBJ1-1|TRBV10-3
AISPWAANTEAF
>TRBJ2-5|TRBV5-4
ASSSGTGGSKTQY
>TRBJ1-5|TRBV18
ASSVKGVQPQH
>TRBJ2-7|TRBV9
ASSVDGLARSYEQY
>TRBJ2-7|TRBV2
ASSSGTGGYEQY
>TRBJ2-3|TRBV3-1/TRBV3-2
ASSEYTDTQY
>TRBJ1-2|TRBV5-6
ASSLGYSNYGYT
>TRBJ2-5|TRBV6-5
ASSMENQETQY
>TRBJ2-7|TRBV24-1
ATSGIGLAGFYEQY
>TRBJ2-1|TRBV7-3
ASSLTGGAHRSSYNEQF
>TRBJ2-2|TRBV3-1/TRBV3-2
ASSQAWVKGELF
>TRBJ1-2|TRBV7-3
ASSPRRGHDGYT
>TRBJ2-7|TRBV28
ASSPGLANSYEQY
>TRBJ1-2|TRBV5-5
ASSSKPPSGGYT
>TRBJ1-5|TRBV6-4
ASNCSNQPQH
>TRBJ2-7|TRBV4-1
ASSRSMGLFVGDRYEQY
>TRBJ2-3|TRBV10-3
AIKDSADTQY
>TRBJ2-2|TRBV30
AWNGLVAGELF
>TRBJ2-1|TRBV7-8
ASSLAFRGLRAGTYNEQF
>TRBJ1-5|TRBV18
ASSPVPNQPQH
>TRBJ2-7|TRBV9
ASSPGTGGAYEQY